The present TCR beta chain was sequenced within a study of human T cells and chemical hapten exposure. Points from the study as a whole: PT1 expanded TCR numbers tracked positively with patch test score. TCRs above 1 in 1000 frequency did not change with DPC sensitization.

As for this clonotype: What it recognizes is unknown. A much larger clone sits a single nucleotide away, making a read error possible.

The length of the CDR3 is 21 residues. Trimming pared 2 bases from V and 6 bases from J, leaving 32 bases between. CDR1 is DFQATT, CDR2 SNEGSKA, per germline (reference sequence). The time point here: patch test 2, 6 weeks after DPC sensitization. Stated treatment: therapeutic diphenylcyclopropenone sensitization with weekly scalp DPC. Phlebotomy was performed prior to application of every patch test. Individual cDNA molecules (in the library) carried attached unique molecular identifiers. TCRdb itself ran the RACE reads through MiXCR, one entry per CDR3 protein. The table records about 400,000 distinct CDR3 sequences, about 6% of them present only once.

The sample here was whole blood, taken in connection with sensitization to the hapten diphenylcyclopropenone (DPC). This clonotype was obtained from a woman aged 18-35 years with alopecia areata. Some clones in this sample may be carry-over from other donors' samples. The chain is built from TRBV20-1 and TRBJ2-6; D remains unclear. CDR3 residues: CSARRLADKIRLEPTANVLTF. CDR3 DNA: TGCAGTGCTAGACGGCTCGCGGATAAAATCCGACTGGAGCCAACGGCCAACGTCCTGACTTTC.